What follows are 30 T cell receptor beta chains derived from one specimen sequenced in a study of quantifying T cell responses using KT2 cells. Study-wide background: RNA was reverse transcribed with TCR alpha and beta constant-region primers.

Each cDNA got a UMI-containing oligo ligated at its 3' end. An equimolar mix of RC1.1 and RC1.2 primed the beta chain across TRBC1 and TRBC2. TCRdb re-called the UMI-ligation and nested PCR reads with MiXCR, one entry per CDR3 protein. The sample lists 25,000 to 35,000 distinct CDR3 sequences, about 9.4% occurring once. The sequencing sample was made of PBMCs spiked with cells of the T cell clone KT2. The receptors shown here come from a human donor.

This clonotype turned up a few times. The V call is TRBV30, the J call TRBJ2-7, with 11 bases lining up with TRBD2. V was clipped by 2 bases and J by 4 bases; unmatched bases: 4. This CDR3 comprises 14 residues. Germline V gene lookup returns CDR1 GTSNPN and CDR2 SVGIG (reference sequence). The DNA for the CDR3 is TGTGCCTGGAGTAAGGGACTAGCGGAGTACGAGCAGTACTTC. It translates to CAWSKGLAEYEQYF.

At least ten counts were recorded for this clonotype. This rearrangement joins TRBV11-2 to TRBJ2-1, with D possibly being TRBD2 (5 bases). The CDR3 totals 15 residues. Trimming removed 0 bases at V and 9 bases at J, with 15 bases between. Germline V gene lookup returns CDR1 SGHAT and CDR2 FQNNGV. This CDR3 reads CASSLDVFGNGEQFF. CDR3 nucleotide sequence: TGTGCCAGCAGCTTAGATGTATTCGGGAACGGTGAGCAGTTCTTC.

This clonotype came up a few times. This chain connects TRBV4-1 to TRBJ2-2; 10 nucleotides align to TRBD2. Germline-derived CDR1 and CDR2 are MGHRA and YSYEKL. This CDR3 region has 18 residues. V dropped 0 bases and J dropped 4; count of bases not matched to a gene: 8. CDR3 in amino acids: CASSQEGLAGAFTGELFF. The CDR3 bases are TGCGCCAGCAGCCAAGAAGGGCTAGCGGGGGCCTTCACCGGGGAGCTGTTTTTT.

The rearrangement joins TRBV6-2 or TRBV6-3 to TRBJ2-7; no clear D. The CDR3 is made up of 14 amino acids. Germline CDR1 reads MNHEY; CDR2 reads SVGEGT. V was cut by 0 bases and J by 6 bases, with 12 bases left in between. CDR3 nucleotides: TGTGCCAGCAGTTACTCCGGTAGGGCCCTCGAGCAGTACTTC. Translated, it gives CASSYSGRALEQYF.

A few counts support this clonotype. The chain employs TRBV12-3 or TRBV12-4 and TRBJ1-2, with D uncertain. The CDR3 is 12 residues long. V was shortened by 1 base and J by 4 bases, with 4 bases between the two germline ends. In nucleotides, the CDR3 is TGTGCCAGCAGTTTAGGGGCCTATGGCTACACCTTC. It encodes CASSLGAYGYTF.

This clonotype was found a few times. The chain carries TRBV24-1 and TRBJ2-1; TRBD1 is a possible D gene (5 bases). The CDR3 runs to 15 residues. The V gene's germline CDR1 is KGHDR and CDR2 SFDVKD. Trimming pared 6 bases from V and 0 bases from J, leaving 11 bases between. The CDR3 region is CATSSGFSSYNEQFF. CDR3 bases: TGTGCCACCAGTTCAGGGTTTAGCTCCTACAATGAGCAGTTCTTC.

The V gene is TRBV3-1, the J gene TRBJ2-1, with TRBD2 identical over 10 bases. The CDR3 runs to 18 residues. V lost 0 bases to trimming and J lost 3 bases; unmatched junction nucleotides: 8. Germline V gene data show CDR1 as LGHDT and CDR2 as YNNKEL (reference sequence). In DNA, the CDR3 is TGTGCCAGCAGCCAAGAGCCCCTACTAGCGGGGTTCTACAATGAGCAGTTCTTC. Its translation: CASSQEPLLAGFYNEQFF.

This clonotype was observed at least ten times. The chain joins TRBV11-2 to TRBJ2-5, with TRBD2 identical over 8 bases. This CDR3 comprises 13 residues. Germline CDR1 reads SGHAT; CDR2 reads FQNNGV. Losses at the gene ends were 3 bases for V and 5 bases for J; bases not matched to a gene: 2. CDR3 sequence (DNA): TGTGCCAGCAGCTTTACGGGAGGGGAGACCCAGTACTTC. The encoded protein is CASSFTGGETQYF. The full variable domain, its missing parts supplied by reference TRBV11-2 and TRBJ2-5, is EAGVAQSPRYKIIEKRQSVAFWCNPISGHATLYWYQQILGQGPKLLIQFQNNGVVDDSQLPKDRFSAERLKGVDSTLKIQPAKLEDSAVYLCASSFTGGETQYFGPGTRLLVL.

CDR3 sequence (DNA): TGTGCCAGCAGTTACTGGACGACTAGCGAGACGATCAATGAGCAGTTCTTC. Residues: CASSYWTTSETINEQFF. The chain links TRBV6-5 to TRBJ2-1; 8 bases map to TRBD2. The CDR3 has 17 amino acids. Germline trimming cut 1 base from V and 6 bases from J; bases unmatched to any gene: 11. Germline V CDR1 and CDR2: MNHEY, SVGAGI.

The V gene is TRBV18, the J gene TRBJ1-1; D uncertain. Trimming stripped 3 bases from V and 4 bases from J, with 15 bases between. The CDR3 covers 15 residues. In germline, CDR1 is KGHSH, CDR2 LQKENI. CDR3 residues: CASSPQEGLSTEAFF. CDR3 coding DNA: TGTGCCAGCTCACCCCAGGAAGGCCTTTCCACTGAAGCTTTCTTT.

Ten or more counts support this clonotype. The chain uses TRBV12-3 or TRBV12-4 and TRBJ2-3; tentatively, D is TRBD2 (6 bases). The CDR3 runs to 14 residues. V was clipped by 3 bases and J by 4 bases, with 11 bases between them. Here the CDR3 DNA reads TGTGCCAGCAGTTTTTATGCGGGATCAGATACGCAGTATTTT. This sequence encodes CASSFYAGSDTQYF.

This clonotype was detected a few times. The rearrangement joins TRBV5-1 to TRBJ2-5, with a weak D call TRBD1 (5 bases). Germline-derived CDR1 and CDR2 are SGHRS and YFSETQ. The CDR3 loop spans 13 amino acids. V was cut by 3 bases and J by 5 bases, with 11 bases left in between. CDR3: CASSSGNEETQYF. In DNA, the CDR3 is TGCGCCAGCAGCTCAGGGAATGAGGAGACCCAGTACTTC.

This clonotype was detected only a few times. The V gene is TRBV20-1, the J gene TRBJ2-1; TRBD2 aligns across 13 bases. Germline CDR1 reads DFQATT; CDR2 reads SNEGSKA (reference sequence). The CDR3 extends over 13 amino acids. Trimming took 6 bases from V and 7 from J; bases not matched to a gene: 3. The CDR3: CSAVLAGGNEQFF. The CDR3 coding sequence is TGCAGTGCAGTACTAGCGGGAGGGAATGAGCAGTTCTTC.

This clonotype was detected ten times or more. The chain uses TRBV20-1 and TRBJ2-7; no clear D. The CDR3 is 11 amino acids. V lost 5 bases and J lost 7, with 12 bases in between. CDR1 is DFQATT and CDR2 is SNEGSKA in the germline V gene (reference sequence). CDR3 amino acids: CSAPEIKEQYF. As DNA, the CDR3 is TGCAGTGCTCCTGAGATAAAGGAGCAGTACTTC.

The chain uses TRBV6-5 and TRBJ2-4; TRBD2 matches at 7 bases. The CDR3 totals 16 residues. With V trimmed by 4 bases and J by 1 base, 7 bases remained unmatched. CDR1 is MNHEY, CDR2 SVGAGI, per germline. The CDR3: CASSSLGGGAKNIQYF. The CDR3 DNA reads TGTGCCAGCAGTTCCCTTGGGGGGGGGGCCAAAAACATTCAGTACTTC.

This clonotype was observed many times. V and J are TRBV20-1 and TRBJ2-7; the D is unclear. V was clipped by 2 bases and J by 3 bases, with 11 bases between them. In germline, CDR1 is DFQATT, CDR2 SNEGSKA (reference sequence). The CDR3 contains 13 residues. CDR3 nucleotides: TGCAGTGCTAGACCCAGCATAAACTACGAGCAGTACTTC. This translates into CSARPSINYEQYF.

The chain is built from TRBV18 and TRBJ1-2, with no clear D. The CDR3 has 13 residues. Germline CDR1 and CDR2: KGHSH and LQKENI. V gave up 3 bases and J gave up 5 bases, with 10 bases separating them. DNA of the CDR3: TGTGCCAGCTCACCGGACTCTGAATATGGCTACACCTTC. Translating it yields CASSPDSEYGYTF.

A few counts support this clonotype. The V call is TRBV15, the J call TRBJ2-7; D gene uncertain. Trimming cost V 0 bases and J 2 bases, with 5 bases left between them. The V gene's germline CDR1 is LNHNV and CDR2 YYDKDF (reference sequence). This CDR3 has 13 amino acids. CDR3 loop: CATSRDLTYEQYF. The DNA for the CDR3 is TGTGCCACCAGCAGAGATCTCACCTACGAGCAGTACTTC.

The chain uses TRBV7-9 and TRBJ1-1, with D possibly matching TRBD1 (6 bases). Germline-derived CDR1 and CDR2 are SEHNR and FQNEAQ (reference sequence). V lost 2 bases to trimming and J lost 0 bases, with 28 bases between them. This CDR3 contains 21 residues. The CDR3 loop is CASSLSLVRGPGTLMNTEAFF. For the CDR3, the DNA is TGTGCCAGCAGCTTATCTTTAGTAAGAGGTCCCGGGACATTAATGAACACTGAAGCTTTCTTT.

The V and J genes are TRBV9 and TRBJ2-1; D perhaps matches TRBD2 (6 bases). CDR1 is SGDLS, CDR2 YYNGEE, per germline. This CDR3 spans 11 amino acids. V lost 3 bases, J lost 9 bases, and 7 bases lay in between. CDR3 nucleotide sequence: TGTGCCAGCAGCGCGGAGGGTGAGCAGTTCTTC. Its protein is CASSAEGEQFF.

This clonotype was found many times. The rearrangement uses TRBV7-2 and TRBJ2-7; D ambiguous. The CDR3 has 12 amino acids. The V gene lost 5 bases and the J gene lost 3 bases, with 8 bases spanning the gap. CDR1 and CDR2 (germline): SGHTA, FQGNSA. The CDR3: CASSPPHYEQYF. CDR3 sequence (DNA): TGTGCCAGCAGCCCCCCCCACTACGAGCAGTACTTC.

This clonotype was found a few times. V gene TRBV7-6 combines with J gene TRBJ2-1; D gene ambiguous. Trimming took off 5 bases at V and 6 bases at J, with 20 bases between the two ends. Germline loops: CDR1 SGHVS, CDR2 FNYEAQ. The CDR3 runs to 16 residues. CDR3 coding DNA: TGTGCCAGCAGCCAACAGCTCTCGAGAATGGGCAATGAGCAGTTCTTC. As protein: CASSQQLSRMGNEQFF.

Many counts were recorded for this clonotype. This chain uses TRBV7-2 with TRBJ1-2, with D possibly being TRBD1 (5 bases). The CDR3 consists of 15 residues. Germline V gives CDR1 SGHTA, CDR2 FQGNSA. V lost 4 bases and J lost 4, with 16 bases in between. CDR3 nucleotides: TGTGCCAGCAGCTCCCGCATCGACAGCTCCTATGGCTACACCTTC. Translation: CASSSRIDSSYGYTF.

This clonotype has just a few counts. The V call is TRBV7-8, the J call TRBJ2-5; D possibly corresponds to TRBD2 (6 bases). The CDR3 is 15 residues long. V was cut by 3 bases and J by 1 base, with 12 bases left in between. Germline-derived CDR1 and CDR2 are SGHVS and FQNEAQ. CDR3 protein: CASSFDGLTQETQYF. The CDR3 bases are TGTGCCAGCAGCTTTGATGGACTAACCCAAGAGACCCAGTACTTC.

This clonotype was observed a handful of times. The chain joins TRBV20-1 to TRBJ2-7; TRBD1 aligns across 12 bases. Losses at the gene ends were 3 bases for V and 7 bases for J; bases not matched to a gene: 7. The CDR3 has 14 amino acids. From germline, CDR1 is DFQATT and CDR2 SNEGSKA (reference sequence). The CDR3 spells CSARRGTGGGEQYF. The CDR3 region has the DNA TGCAGTGCTAGGAGGGGGACAGGGGGCGGGGAGCAGTACTTC.

This clonotype appeared many times. This CDR3 is CASSAPVGMNTEAFF. In DNA, the CDR3 is TGTGCCAGCAGCGCCCCCGTGGGGATGAACACTGAAGCTTTCTTT. The genes are TRBV2 and TRBJ1-1, with D unclear. CDR1 and CDR2 from the germline V gene are SNHLY and FYNNEI. The V gene lost 6 bases and the J gene lost 0 bases, with 14 bases spanning the gap. This CDR3 has 15 residues.

This clonotype was observed a few times. This chain connects TRBV13 to TRBJ1-2, with 7 positions matching TRBD1. The CDR3 is 12 residues long. J lost 9 bases, V lost 2 bases, and 3 bases had no gene match. The V gene's germline CDR1 is PRHDT and CDR2 FYEKMQ (reference sequence). The CDR3 DNA reads TGTGCCAGCAGCTTATACAGGGGCAGCTACACCTTC. Translation gives CASSLYRGSYTF.

The chain recombines TRBV4-3 with TRBJ2-5; D not certain. This CDR3 region has 13 residues. Germline CDR1 reads LGHNA; CDR2 reads YSLEER. V lost 1 base and J lost 5, with 8 bases in between. CDR3 DNA sequence: TGCGCCAGCAGCCAAGTGCCGCGGGAGACCCAGTACTTC. It encodes CASSQVPRETQYF.

This clonotype came up many times. This sequence joins TRBV20-1 and TRBJ2-7; 10 nucleotides align to TRBD2. The germline CDR1 and CDR2 sequences are DFQATT and SNEGSKA (reference sequence). The length of the CDR3 is 13 residues. Losses at the gene ends were 5 bases for V and 2 bases for J; bases not matched to a gene: 3. In DNA form, the CDR3 reads TGCAGTGCTCCCGGGACTAGCGCCTACGAGCAGTACTTC. Translating it yields CSAPGTSAYEQYF.

This chain connects TRBV12-3 or TRBV12-4 to TRBJ2-1; D is unresolved. The CDR3 spans 14 residues. Trimming removed 6 bases from V and 7 bases from J, with 16 bases in between. The CDR3 DNA follows: TGTGCCAGCAGAAAGGGCGATACCACGAATGAGCAGTTCTTC. It yields the protein CASRKGDTTNEQFF.